The present entry profiles one T cell receptor (beta chain) with its context. Enrollment of patients from Seattle took place during active infection, with longitudinal follow-up. This record comes from a study of blood T cell repertoires in COVID-19. On the study more broadly: Samples taken during acute and convalescent COVID-19 were collected in the United States, Italy and Spain.

Sequencing was performed with immunoSEQ multiplex PCR; in TCRdb, only in-frame clones are kept and a portion is missing. The sample has approximately 300,000 clones; 90% are singletons. The CDR3 extends over 17 amino acids. The germline V and J ends were trimmed by 4 bases and 0 bases, with 17 bases remaining between them. CDR1 SGHNT and CDR2 YYREEE come from the germline V gene (reference sequence). The TCR comes from a woman aged 40 to 49 with COVID-19, enrolled during active disease. The sample taken for sequencing was peripheral blood. The chain uses TRBV5-4 and TRBJ2-1, with D tentatively TRBD2 (5 bases). The CDR3 sequence: CASSASTITFSYNEQFF. CDR3 in DNA: TGTGCCAGCAGCGCTTCGACTATTACCTTCTCCTACAATGAGCAGTTCTTC.